These 29 T cell receptor beta chains originate from one sample sequenced in a study of blood T cell repertoires in COVID-19. Data came from immunoSEQ multiplex PCR; TCRdb stores just in-frame clones and leaves some out. The sample lists 150,000 or so clones, about 80% occurring once. Sequenced: peripheral blood. The receptors here all came from a man aged 70 or older who had recovered from COVID-19.

J is TRBJ2-7 and V is TRBV20-1, with D hard to call. Germline CDR1 and CDR2: DFQATT and SNEGSKA (reference sequence). The CDR3 has 12 amino acids. Trimming stripped 3 bases from V and 4 bases from J, with 10 bases between. CDR3 nucleotide sequence: TGCAGTGCTAGTAACTCTAATTACGAGCAGTACTTC. Translation: CSASNSNYEQYF.

The chain combines TRBV6-1 with TRBJ1-5, with unresolved D. Trimming left V 3 bases short and J 6 bases short, with 6 bases between. The CDR3 length is 12 residues. Germline V gene data show CDR1 as MNHNS and CDR2 as SASEGT. For the CDR3, the DNA is TGTGCCAGCAGTGACGGGTTTCAGCCCCAGCATTTT. Protein sequence: CASSDGFQPQHF.

In its sample, this clone was seen a few times. The chain employs TRBV10-3 and TRBJ2-1; 8 bases line up with TRBD2. V trimming: 3 bases; J trimming: 5 bases; junction bases outside the gene matches: 3. Germline lookup yields CDR1 ENHRY and CDR2 SYGVKD. This CDR3 has 14 amino acids. The CDR3 bases are TGTGCCATCAGTGACCGGGAGGGAAACAATGAGCAGTTCTTC. Its translation: CAISDREGNNEQFF.

V gene TRBV18 combines with J gene TRBJ1-2; the D gene is possibly TRBD1 (5 bases). Trimming left V 2 bases short and J 7 bases short, with 8 bases between. In germline, CDR1 is KGHSH, CDR2 LQKENI. This CDR3 is built from 12 residues. The CDR3 spells CASSPSQGGYTF. The CDR3, as DNA: TGTGCCAGCTCACCAAGTCAGGGTGGCTACACCTTC.

This clone was found once. V is TRBV27 and J is TRBJ2-1; D possibly corresponds to TRBD2 (6 bases). This CDR3 comprises 14 residues. From germline, CDR1 is MNHEY and CDR2 SMNVEV (reference sequence). The germline V and J ends were trimmed by 5 bases and 1 base, with 9 bases remaining between them. The CDR3 DNA reads as TGTGCCAGCAGTCCTGCGGGGTCCTACAATGAGCAGTTCTTC. This translates into CASSPAGSYNEQFF.

This rearrangement joins TRBV3-1 (or the pseudogene TRBV3-2) to TRBJ1-3; the D is unclear. The CDR3 totals 14 residues. Germline lookup yields CDR1 LGHDT and CDR2 YNNKEL (reference sequence). Trimming cost V 0 bases and J 2 bases, with 5 bases left between them. The chain's CDR3 is CASSQDSTGNTIYF. The DNA for the CDR3 is TGTGCCAGCAGCCAAGACAGTACTGGAAACACCATATATTTT.

This clone has more than one count but fewer than ten. This chain links TRBV7-9 with TRBJ2-5; 7 positions match TRBD1. The trim removed 1 base at V and 1 base at J, leaving 0 bases unmatched. The germline V gene encodes CDR1 SEHNR and CDR2 FQNEAQ (reference sequence). The CDR3 runs to 14 residues. This CDR3 is CASSLGTGQETQYF. The CDR3 coding sequence is TGTGCCAGCAGCTTAGGGACAGGCCAAGAGACCCAGTACTTC.

CDR3 nucleotides: TGTGCCAGCATCTACCGGGACAGGGGATTCTACGAGCAGTACTTC. It encodes CASIYRDRGFYEQYF. This sequence joins TRBV6-5 and TRBJ2-7, with 10 bases fitting TRBD1. V shed 7 bases and J 3 bases; nucleotides not matched to a gene: 9. In germline, CDR1 is MNHEY, CDR2 SVGAGI. The CDR3 length is 15 residues.

The chain carries TRBV24-1 and TRBJ2-6, with 7 positions matching TRBD1. The V gene end was trimmed by 4 bases and the J gene end by 2 bases; junction bases not matched to a gene: 4. The CDR3 is 16 residues long. The germline V gene encodes CDR1 KGHDR and CDR2 SFDVKD. Here the CDR3 reads CATSDQDRAGANVLTF. The CDR3, as DNA: TGTGCCACCAGTGACCAAGACAGGGCTGGGGCCAACGTCCTGACTTTC.

The sample holds a few counts of this clone. J is TRBJ2-2 and V is TRBV29-1; tentative D call: TRBD1 (5 bases). Germline values: CDR1 SQVTM, CDR2 ANQGSEA. V dropped 3 bases and J dropped 4 bases, with 9 bases sitting between them. CDR3 length: 13 amino acids. The CDR3 region is CSVDGQTTGELFF. CDR3 bases: TGCAGCGTTGACGGACAAACCACCGGGGAGCTGTTTTTT.

The chain employs TRBV9 and TRBJ1-3; 7 nucleotides align to TRBD1. CDR1 SGDLS and CDR2 YYNGEE come from the germline V gene. V was pared by 2 bases and J by 4 bases, with 3 bases of the junction left unmatched. The CDR3 is 14 residues long. The CDR3 spells CASSVTGTGNTIYF. The DNA for the CDR3 is TGTGCCAGCAGCGTGACAGGGACAGGAAACACCATATATTTT.

The chain couples TRBV19 to TRBJ1-6; possible D gene TRBD1, 6 bases. The CDR3 extends over 14 amino acids. V was cut by 6 bases and J by 6 bases, with 12 bases left in between. Per the germline V gene, CDR1 is LNHDA and CDR2 is SQIVND (reference sequence). CDR3 coding DNA: TGTGCCAGTAGGGGTGGACAGACTAATTCACCCCTCCACTTT. Its translation is CASRGGQTNSPLHF.

The chain couples TRBV10-2 to TRBJ2-1, with D perhaps matching TRBD2 (6 bases). The CDR3 is 11 amino acids. Germline V CDR1 and CDR2: WSHSY, SAAADI. The V end lost 4 bases, the J end lost 9 bases, and 7 bases lay between the germline ends. The CDR3 coding sequence is TGCGCCAGCAGTGGGGGAGGTGAGCAGTTCTTC. Its protein product is CASSGGGEQFF.

V and J are TRBV25-1 and TRBJ2-1, with D perhaps matching TRBD2 (6 bases). V was trimmed by 4 bases and J by 9 bases, leaving 19 bases between them. CDR3 length: 15 amino acids. In germline, CDR1 is MGHDK, CDR2 SYGVNS. In DNA, the CDR3 is TGTGCCAGCAGTGCTCCGGGACTGCCTTGGGGTGAGCAGTTCTTC. It is translated as CASSAPGLPWGEQFF.

The chain combines TRBV2 with TRBJ2-5; 13 bases agree with TRBD2. Trimming cost V 5 bases and J 5 bases; bases outside gene matches: 8. This CDR3 is built from 16 residues. The germline V gene has CDR1 SNHLY and CDR2 FYNNEI. In DNA, the CDR3 is TGTGCCAGCAGTCGCGCCGGACTAGCGGGAGTTGAGACCCAGTACTTC. It translates to CASSRAGLAGVETQYF.

This clone has more than one count but fewer than ten. The chain carries TRBV7-9 and TRBJ2-1; TRBD1 agrees at 7 bases. V shed 5 bases and J 4 bases; nucleotides not matched to a gene: 8. Germline CDR1 reads SEHNR; CDR2 reads FQNEAQ (reference sequence). CDR3 length equals 15 residues. CDR3 sequence: CASSPGQSKYNEQFF. DNA for the CDR3: TGTGCCAGCAGCCCGGGACAGAGTAAATACAATGAGCAGTTCTTC. Looking up the rest from reference TRBV7-9 and TRBJ2-1 gives the full variable domain: DTGVSQNPRHKITKRGQNVTFRCDPISEHNRLYWYRQTLGQGPEFLTYFQNEAQLEKSRLLSDRFSAERPKGSFSTLEIQRTEQGDSAMYLCASSPGQSKYNEQFFGPGTRLTVL.

In its sample, this clone was seen once. The gene calls are TRBV6-4 and TRBJ2-2, with D possibly TRBD1 on 6 matching bases. CDR3 length: 16 amino acids. V lost 0 bases, J lost 1 base, and 9 bases lay in between. Germline V CDR1 and CDR2: MRHNA, SNTAGT. This CDR3 reads CASSDSTGVNTGELFF. The CDR3 DNA reads as TGTGCCAGCAGTGACTCGACAGGTGTGAACACCGGGGAGCTGTTTTTT.

V is TRBV10-3 and J is TRBJ2-2, with 7 bases matching TRBD2. CDR1 is ENHRY, CDR2 SYGVKD, per germline. Trimming cost V 4 bases and J 3 bases; bases outside gene matches: 5. This CDR3 has 15 residues. CDR3 region: CAISGGGSDTGELFF. As DNA, the CDR3 is TGTGCCATCAGTGGGGGCGGGAGCGACACCGGGGAGCTGTTTTTT.

The chain employs TRBV6-5 and TRBJ2-7; 11 bases agree with TRBD2. The germline gives CDR1 MNHEY, CDR2 SVGAGI. Trimming at V came to 6 bases and at J to 0 bases, leaving 4 bases not matched to a gene. This CDR3 is 15 amino acids long. CDR3 in amino acids: CASRTGTSGSYEQYF. In nucleotides, the CDR3 is TGTGCCAGCAGGACCGGGACTAGCGGCTCCTACGAGCAGTACTTC.

This chain connects TRBV29-1 to TRBJ1-1, with D perhaps matching TRBD1 (5 bases). In germline, CDR1 is SQVTM, CDR2 ANQGSEA. Between the trimmed V and J ends, which lost 7 bases and 5 bases, there was a span of 11 bases. The CDR3 runs to 11 residues. CDR3 amino acids: CSGGKGTEAFF. The DNA for the CDR3 is TGCAGCGGGGGGAAGGGGACTGAAGCTTTCTTT.

This chain joins TRBV28 and TRBJ2-7; 7 bases line up with TRBD2. The V gene's germline CDR1 is MDHEN and CDR2 SYDVKM. CDR3 length: 18 residues. Trimming took 6 bases from V and 3 from J; bases not matched to a gene: 20. CDR3 loop: CASSSNFGLVRSRYEQYF. The CDR3 nucleotides are TGTGCCAGCAGCTCTAATTTCGGACTAGTCCGATCCCGCTACGAGCAGTACTTC.

This clone was counted ten times or more. This chain connects TRBV28 to TRBJ2-1; 8 positions match TRBD2. The germline V gene has CDR1 MDHEN and CDR2 SYDVKM. CDR3 size: 15 residues. V trimming: 5 bases; J trimming: 1 base; junction bases outside the gene matches: 4. CDR3 protein: CASSLLAGSYNEQFF. The CDR3 region has the DNA TGTGCCAGCAGTCTTTTAGCGGGATCCTACAATGAGCAGTTCTTC.

The CDR3 coding sequence is TGTGCCAGCAGCTCGGGACTAGCGGGAGGATACGAGCAGTACTTC. Translating gives CASSSGLAGGYEQYF. The chain has TRBV11-2 and TRBJ2-7; 15 nucleotides match TRBD2. The germline CDR1 and CDR2 sequences are SGHAT and FQNNGV. This CDR3 contains 15 residues. Trimming cost V 4 bases and J 4 bases; bases outside gene matches: 2.

The chain couples TRBV20-1 to TRBJ2-7, with D perhaps TRBD1 (5 bases). The CDR3 runs to 14 residues. V dropped 3 bases and J dropped 5 bases, with 17 bases sitting between them. The germline V gene encodes CDR1 DFQATT and CDR2 SNEGSKA (reference sequence). CDR3: CSASVQGGFHEQYF. The CDR3 region has the DNA TGCAGTGCTAGTGTCCAGGGCGGCTTCCACGAGCAGTACTTC.

This chain links TRBV20-1 with TRBJ2-3, with D uncertain. CDR1 is DFQATT, CDR2 SNEGSKA, per germline (reference sequence). CDR3 size: 14 residues. Trimming took off 3 bases at V and 1 base at J, with 11 bases between the two ends. The CDR3 sequence: CSASRFEGTDTQYF. For the CDR3, the DNA is TGCAGTGCTAGTCGTTTTGAGGGCACAGATACGCAGTATTTT.

This clone was counted once. The V gene is TRBV7-9, the J gene TRBJ2-7; TRBD1 matches at 8 bases. Germline CDR1 SEHNR, CDR2 FQNEAQ (reference sequence). After removal of 6 bases from V and 4 bases from J, the junction contained 5 bases not matched to a gene. This CDR3 spans 13 amino acids. The CDR3 DNA reads TGTGCCAGCAGTTTGGACAGGGTTTACGAGCAGTACTTC. It specifies CASSLDRVYEQYF.

The chain links TRBV6-2 or TRBV6-3 to TRBJ1-2; a weak D match, TRBD1 (5 bases). V was trimmed by 6 bases and J by 4 bases, leaving 21 bases between them. The CDR3 covers 16 residues. CDR1 and CDR2 from the germline V gene are MNHEY and SVGEGT. CDR3 loop: CASSPLGLLVVYGYTF. The CDR3 DNA reads TGTGCCAGCAGCCCTCTGGGGCTTCTAGTGGTCTATGGCTACACCTTC.

V and J are TRBV25-1 and TRBJ2-1, with 9 bases fitting TRBD1. CDR1 and CDR2 from the germline V gene are MGHDK and SYGVNS. The CDR3 length is 15 residues. After removal of 4 bases from V and 4 bases from J, the junction contained 5 bases not matched to a gene. CDR3 sequence (DNA): TGTGCCAGCAGTGGGGGACAGGGTGTATACAATGAGCAGTTCTTC. Translating it yields CASSGGQGVYNEQFF.

This clone was detected a few times. The CDR3 region is CASSLTSGSVYTGELFF. As DNA, the CDR3 is TGTGCCAGCAGCCTTACTAGCGGTTCAGTTTACACCGGGGAGCTGTTTTTT. The chain uses TRBV7-2 and TRBJ2-2; 8 bases map to TRBD2. CDR1 is SGHTA and CDR2 is FQGNSA in the germline V gene. J was trimmed by 3 bases and V by 5 bases; bases with no gene match: 11. The CDR3 covers 17 residues.